Sequencing of this T cell receptor (beta chain) was carried out in a study of beta chain features in type 1 diabetes. Looking at the study overall: All samples combined gave fewer than 110 million sorted cells for examination. Findings of the study overall: Shorter TCRB CDR3s, moderately but significantly so, were found in Type 1 diabetes patients in all four CD4+ subsets. The VDJ junctions of type 1 diabetes patients carried fewer insertions and more deletions.

Concerning this clone itself: Antigen specificity is unknown. The same CDR3 also results from other DNA sequences found in this sample.

By way of CD45RO/CCR7/CD25/CD127/CD95/CD27, the CD4+ regulatory, stem cell-like memory, central memory and naive cells were sorted. Every bit of the isolated RNA underwent reverse transcription, so sequencing read expressed TCRB transcripts. The repertoire was sequenced with immunoSEQ multiplex PCR; TCRdb's copy has only in-frame clones and lacks some. Here the sample spans under 300,000 clones, around 9.9% being singletons. The sample consisted of naive CD4+ T cells from blood. The receptor was isolated from a young man with type 1 diabetes.

The CDR3 reads CASSLGLAGPYEQYF. CDR3 bases: TGTGCCAGCAGCTTAGGGCTAGCGGGTCCCTACGAGCAGTACTTC. This chain links TRBV7-9 with TRBJ2-7; 8 positions match TRBD2. From germline, CDR1 is SEHNR and CDR2 FQNEAQ (reference sequence). The junction had 4 bases not matched to a gene; V was cut back by 1 base and J by 2 bases. The CDR3 loop spans 15 amino acids.